This T cell receptor beta chain stems from a study of shared clonotypes between healthy human individuals. General study points: Among non-shared clonotypes, generation probabilities were lower than among those shared by all four donors.

Sequencing was at deep level. The protocol was immunoSEQ multiplex PCR, while the TCRdb copy is restricted to in-frame clones and leaves out a portion. The sample lists 1.4 million to 1.5 million clones, more than 95% occurring once. As concerns this clone: As yet, its antigen is unknown.

Every one of the donors was a Caucasian adult that lived in Nashville, Tennessee. Splitting of CD4+ cells produced CD45RA+ naive and CD45RA-negative memory subsets. The ends were cut back, 8 bases at V and 7 bases at J, with 27 bases in the middle. CDR3 size: 16 residues. CDR1 and CDR2 from the germline V gene are LGHNT and FRNRAP. This chain links TRBV12-5 with TRBJ2-7; D is perhaps TRBD1 (6 bases). This TCR came from a man aged 30 to 39 in good health. The specimen was naive CD4+ T cells sorted from blood. As for subset: CD45RA+ positively selected. The CDR3 here is CASLNSQDSEYLEQYF. In nucleotides, the CDR3 is TGTGCTAGTTTAAACTCCCAGGACAGCGAGTATTTGGAGCAGTACTTC.